Listed here are 8 T cell receptor beta chains from one sample, sequenced in a study of blood T cell repertoires in COVID-19. The method was immunoSEQ multiplex PCR; TCRdb's version includes in-frame clones alone and lacks a portion of them. The table records fewer than 250,000 clones, 75% to 85% of them present only once. Material for sequencing was peripheral blood. Receptor source: a human donor in a cohort sampled during active COVID-19.

This chain joins TRBV24-1 and TRBJ2-1, with 8 bases aligning to TRBD1. CDR1 KGHDR and CDR2 SFDVKD come from the germline V gene. With 3 bases clipped from V and 8 bases from J, the junction kept 8 bases outside the gene matches. The CDR3 contains 15 residues. The CDR3 sequence: CATSDTGQVPDEQFF. The CDR3 region has the DNA TGTGCCACCAGTGATACGGGACAGGTCCCCGATGAGCAGTTCTTC.

The chain couples TRBV18 to TRBJ2-5, with TRBD2 matching 12 bases. The trim removed 6 bases at V and 2 bases at J, leaving 7 bases unmatched. The CDR3 loop spans 16 amino acids. Per germline, CDR1 KGHSH and CDR2 LQKENI. CDR3 protein: CASSRSLAGGQETQYF. CDR3 DNA: TGTGCCAGCTCGCGTTCACTAGCGGGGGGACAAGAGACCCAGTACTTC.

The genes are TRBV20-1 and TRBJ1-1; a weak D match, TRBD1 (6 bases). There are 13 residues in the CDR3. From germline, CDR1 is DFQATT and CDR2 SNEGSKA (reference sequence). V gave up 3 bases and J gave up 5 bases, with 13 bases separating them. CDR3 in amino acids: CSASWGRVTEAFF. The CDR3, as DNA: TGCAGTGCTAGTTGGGGGCGAGTGACTGAAGCTTTCTTT.

This clone occurred many times. The V and J genes are TRBV5-1 and TRBJ1-1, with TRBD1 as a possible D gene (6 bases). The V gene lost 2 bases and the J gene lost 4 bases, with 12 bases spanning the gap. Looked up from germline, CDR1 is SGHRS and CDR2 is YFSETQ. The CDR3 contains 14 residues. CDR3 nucleotides: TGCGCCAGCAGCTTATCTCGGGGGGCCACTGAAGCTTTCTTT. This translates into CASSLSRGATEAFF.

This sequence joins TRBV5-6 and TRBJ1-2; D is ambiguous. V was cut by 0 bases and J by 6 bases, with 12 bases left in between. Germline-derived CDR1 and CDR2 are SGHDT and YYEEEE. The CDR3 loop spans 14 amino acids. CDR3 sequence: CASSLDSYGNGYTF. Here the CDR3 DNA reads TGTGCCAGCAGCTTGGACAGCTACGGGAATGGCTACACCTTC.

This chain joins TRBV2 and TRBJ2-1; TRBD1 is a possible D gene (6 bases). Trimming stripped 5 bases from V and 4 bases from J, with 12 bases between. CDR1 and CDR2 (germline): SNHLY, FYNNEI. The CDR3 is 14 residues long. The CDR3 DNA follows: TGTGCCAGCAGTTCCGGGACACTTTACAATGAGCAGTTCTTC. Translated: CASSSGTLYNEQFF.

The chain employs TRBV7-9 and TRBJ2-2, with D unresolved. The CDR3 totals 13 residues. Germline loops: CDR1 SEHNR, CDR2 FQNEAQ (reference sequence). Trimming shortened V by 5 bases and J by 6 bases, and 10 bases separated the two germline ends. CDR3 DNA: TGTGCCAGCAGCAAATCCCGCGCCGGGGAGCTGTTTTTT. It translates to CASSKSRAGELFF.

V gene TRBV19 combines with J gene TRBJ1-5, with 11 bases that match TRBD1. The CDR3 is made up of 18 amino acids. Germline V gives CDR1 LNHDA, CDR2 SQIVND (reference sequence). The J segment lost 0 bases and the V segment lost 8 bases, leaving 12 bases of the junction unmatched. The CDR3 here is CASSLDRGLDYSNQPQHF. The CDR3 DNA reads TGTGCCAGTTCCCTGGACAGGGGGCTAGACTATAGCAATCAGCCCCAGCATTTT.